The 9 T cell receptor beta chains reported below all come from one sample, sequenced in a study of T cell responses to AZD1222 COVID-19 vaccine. Clones were sequenced by immunoSEQ multiplex PCR, and TCRdb holds only the in-frame ones, with some missing. The sample includes around 110,000 clones, roughly 88% of them seen just once. Sequenced material: peripheral blood, taken 28 days after the second AZD1222 dose. The receptors come from an adult who received the AZD1222 COVID-19 vaccine.

This chain links TRBV7-2 with TRBJ1-1; D remains ambiguous. The CDR3 runs to 13 residues. Germline loops: CDR1 SGHTA, CDR2 FQGNSA. V was pared by 2 bases and J by 1 base, with 5 bases between. CDR3 in DNA: TGTGCCAGCAGCTTACAATCGAACACTGAAGCTTTCTTT. It encodes CASSLQSNTEAFF.

This chain links TRBV19 with TRBJ2-7, with TRBD2 as a possible D gene (5 bases). CDR1 is LNHDA and CDR2 is SQIVND in the germline V gene (reference sequence). V lost 2 bases and J lost 6, with 8 bases in between. The CDR3 length is 12 residues. DNA for the CDR3: TGTGCCAGTAGTATACGCGAGGGCGAGCAGTACTTC. Its translation: CASSIREGEQYF. Full variable domain (remainder filled in from reference TRBV19 and TRBJ2-7): DGGITQSPKYLFRKEGQNVTLSCEQNLNHDAMYWYRQDPGQGLRLIYYSQIVNDFQKGDIAEGYSVSREKKESFPLTVTSAQKNPTAFYLCASSIREGEQYFGPGTRLTVT.

V is TRBV27 and J is TRBJ1-2, with D possibly TRBD1 on 6 matching bases. The CDR3 sequence is 15 residues long. CDR1 is MNHEY, CDR2 SMNVEV, per germline (reference sequence). V lost 6 bases and J lost 0, with 14 bases in between. This CDR3 reads CASRRRQETNYGYTF. The CDR3 DNA sequence: TGTGCCAGCAGACGTCGACAGGAAACTAACTATGGCTACACCTTC.

This clone occurred once. The rearrangement links TRBV5-8 to TRBJ2-7, with D unresolved. The germline V gene encodes CDR1 SGHTS and CDR2 YDEGEE. Trimming removed 2 bases at V and 6 bases at J, with 18 bases between. The CDR3 length is 15 residues. The CDR3 DNA reads as TGTGCCAGCAGCTTATTTCTAAATCCCGCTCTCGAGCAGTACTTC. It translates to CASSLFLNPALEQYF.

The chain couples TRBV11-3 to TRBJ2-5; D may match TRBD1 or TRBD2 (7 bases each). V dropped 5 bases and J dropped 5 bases, with 18 bases sitting between them. The CDR3 covers 15 residues. Looked up from germline, CDR1 is SGHNT and CDR2 is YENEEA. The CDR3 sequence is CASSPGGGRGETQYF. CDR3 DNA sequence: TGTGCCAGCAGCCCAGGGGGGGGGCGCGGGGAGACCCAGTACTTC.

The chain links TRBV6-7 to TRBJ1-6; D is unclear. TRBV6-7 is classed as an ORF, of uncertain function. CDR3 length equals 11 residues. Trimming took 8 bases from V and 10 from J, leaving 9 bases between them. For the CDR3, the DNA is TGTGCCAGCGTTGAACGGTCACCCCTCCACTTT. Amino acids: CASVERSPLHF.

This chain uses TRBV7-3 with TRBJ2-2; 10 bases are shared with TRBD1. In germline, CDR1 is SGHTA, CDR2 FQGTGA. Trimming cost V 5 bases and J 7 bases; bases outside gene matches: 13. CDR3 length: 17 residues. Written as DNA, the CDR3 is TGTGCCAGCAGCCGTTATGGGACAGGGGCGTCTATCGGGGAGCTGTTTTTT. This sequence encodes CASSRYGTGASIGELFF.

This rearrangement joins TRBV3-1 (or the pseudogene TRBV3-2) to TRBJ1-2, with TRBD1 as a possible D gene (5 bases). The CDR3 totals 14 residues. With 3 bases removed from V and 6 bases from J, the gap between germline ends came to 14 bases. Per germline, CDR1 LGHDT and CDR2 YNNKEL (reference sequence). The CDR3 loop is CASSQDLKGNGYTF. The CDR3, as DNA: TGTGCCAGCAGCCAGGATCTAAAGGGGAATGGCTACACCTTC.

The chain carries TRBV2 and TRBJ2-3; tentatively, D is TRBD1 or TRBD2 (5 bases each). Trimming took off 6 bases at V and 4 bases at J, with 14 bases between the two ends. Germline values: CDR1 SNHLY, CDR2 FYNNEI. The CDR3 length is 14 residues. CDR3 DNA: TGTGCCAGCAGGGGAGAGGGGCTGGCAGATACGCAGTATTTT. It yields the protein CASRGEGLADTQYF.